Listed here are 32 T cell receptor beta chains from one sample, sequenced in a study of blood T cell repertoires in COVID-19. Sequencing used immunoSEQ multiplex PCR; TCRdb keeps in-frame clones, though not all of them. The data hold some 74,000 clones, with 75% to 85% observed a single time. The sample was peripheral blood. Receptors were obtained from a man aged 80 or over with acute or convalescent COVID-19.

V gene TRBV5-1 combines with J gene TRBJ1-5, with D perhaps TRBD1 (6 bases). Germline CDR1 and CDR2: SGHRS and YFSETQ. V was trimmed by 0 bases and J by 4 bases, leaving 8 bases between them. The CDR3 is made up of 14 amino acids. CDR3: CASSLGQENQPQHF. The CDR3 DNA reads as TGCGCCAGCAGCTTGGGACAGGAAAATCAGCCCCAGCATTTT.

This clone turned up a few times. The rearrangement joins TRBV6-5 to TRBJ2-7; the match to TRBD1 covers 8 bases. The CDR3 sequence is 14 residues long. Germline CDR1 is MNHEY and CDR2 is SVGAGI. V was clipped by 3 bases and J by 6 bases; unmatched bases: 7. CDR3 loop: CASSYTGQGAEQYF. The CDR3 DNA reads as TGTGCCAGCAGTTATACAGGACAGGGCGCCGAGCAGTACTTC.

CDR3 DNA sequence: TGTGCCAGCAGTTTACGGCTAGCGGGGTGGTACAATGAGCAGTTCTTC. This gives the protein CASSLRLAGWYNEQFF. The chain has TRBV27 and TRBJ2-1; 9 nucleotides line up with TRBD2. After removal of 2 bases from V and 4 bases from J, the junction contained 6 bases not matched to a gene. CDR3 size: 16 residues. Germline CDR1 reads MNHEY; CDR2 reads SMNVEV (reference sequence).

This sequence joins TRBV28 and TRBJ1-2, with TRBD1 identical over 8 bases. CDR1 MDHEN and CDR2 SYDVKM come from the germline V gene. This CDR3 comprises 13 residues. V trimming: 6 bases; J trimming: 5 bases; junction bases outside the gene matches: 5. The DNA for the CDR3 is TGTGCCAGCAGAGAAGACAGGGGATATGGCTACACCTTC. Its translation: CASREDRGYGYTF.

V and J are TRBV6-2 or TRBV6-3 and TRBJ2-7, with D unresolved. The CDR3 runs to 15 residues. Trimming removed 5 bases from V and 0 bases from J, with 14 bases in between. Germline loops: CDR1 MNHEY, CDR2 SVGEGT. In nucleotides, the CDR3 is TGTGCCAGCAGTCCCAGCCAGGTTGGCTCCTACGAGCAGTACTTC. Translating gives CASSPSQVGSYEQYF.

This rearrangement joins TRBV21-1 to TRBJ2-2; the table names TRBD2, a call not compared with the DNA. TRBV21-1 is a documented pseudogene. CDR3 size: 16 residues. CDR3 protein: CASTRGVGAATGELFF. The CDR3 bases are TGTGCCAGCACCCGGGGGGTTGGGGCGGCCACCGGGGAGCTGTTTTTT.

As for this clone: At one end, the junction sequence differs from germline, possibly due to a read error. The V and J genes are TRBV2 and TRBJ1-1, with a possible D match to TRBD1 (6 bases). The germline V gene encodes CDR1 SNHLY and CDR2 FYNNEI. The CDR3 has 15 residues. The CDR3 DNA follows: TGCTGTATCGGACAGTTCGCGATCCCGAACACTGAAGCTTTCTTT. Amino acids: CCIGQFAIPNTEAFF.

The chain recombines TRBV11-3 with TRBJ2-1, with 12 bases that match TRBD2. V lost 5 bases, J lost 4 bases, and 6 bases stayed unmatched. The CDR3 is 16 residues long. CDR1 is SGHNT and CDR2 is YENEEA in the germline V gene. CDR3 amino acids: CASSGLAGGPYNEQFF. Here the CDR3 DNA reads TGTGCCAGCAGCGGTCTAGCGGGAGGGCCATACAATGAGCAGTTCTTC.

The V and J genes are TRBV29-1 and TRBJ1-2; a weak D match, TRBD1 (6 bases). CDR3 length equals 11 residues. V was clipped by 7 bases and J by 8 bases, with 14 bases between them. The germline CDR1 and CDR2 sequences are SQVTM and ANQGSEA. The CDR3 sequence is CSATQGLGYTF. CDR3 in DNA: TGCAGCGCAACTCAGGGGTTGGGCTACACCTTC.

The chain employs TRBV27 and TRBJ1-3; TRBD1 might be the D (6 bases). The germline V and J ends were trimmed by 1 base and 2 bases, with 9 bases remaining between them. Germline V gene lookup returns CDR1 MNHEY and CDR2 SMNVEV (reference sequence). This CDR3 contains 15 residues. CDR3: CASSLLGGTGNTIYF. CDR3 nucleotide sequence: TGTGCCAGCAGTTTATTAGGGGGTACTGGAAACACCATATATTTT.

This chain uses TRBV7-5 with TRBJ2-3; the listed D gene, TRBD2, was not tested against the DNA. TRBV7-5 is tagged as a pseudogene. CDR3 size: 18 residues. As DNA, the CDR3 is TGTGCCAGAAGGTTGGGACTAGCGGGGGGTCCTAGCACAGATACGCAGTATTTT. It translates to CARRLGLAGGPSTDTQYF.

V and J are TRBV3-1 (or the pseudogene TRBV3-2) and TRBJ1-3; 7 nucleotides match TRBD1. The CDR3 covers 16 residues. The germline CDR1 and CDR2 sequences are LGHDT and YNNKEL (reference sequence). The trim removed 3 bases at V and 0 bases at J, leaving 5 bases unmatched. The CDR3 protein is CASSQLDRVSGNTIYF. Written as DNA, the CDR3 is TGTGCCAGCAGCCAGTTAGACAGGGTCTCTGGAAACACCATATATTTT.

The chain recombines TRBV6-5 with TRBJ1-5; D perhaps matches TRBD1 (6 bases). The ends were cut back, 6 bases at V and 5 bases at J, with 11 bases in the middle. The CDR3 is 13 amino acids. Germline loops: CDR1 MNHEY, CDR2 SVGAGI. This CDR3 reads CASSRGGDQPQHF. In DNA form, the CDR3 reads TGTGCCAGCAGCCGCGGGGGCGATCAGCCCCAGCATTTT.

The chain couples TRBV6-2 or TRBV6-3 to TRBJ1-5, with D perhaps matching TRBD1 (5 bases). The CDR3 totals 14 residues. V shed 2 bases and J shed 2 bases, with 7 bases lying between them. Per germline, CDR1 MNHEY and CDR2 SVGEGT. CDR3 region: CASSYRGGNQPQHF. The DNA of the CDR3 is TGTGCCAGCAGTTACCGGGGGGGCAATCAGCCCCAGCATTTT.

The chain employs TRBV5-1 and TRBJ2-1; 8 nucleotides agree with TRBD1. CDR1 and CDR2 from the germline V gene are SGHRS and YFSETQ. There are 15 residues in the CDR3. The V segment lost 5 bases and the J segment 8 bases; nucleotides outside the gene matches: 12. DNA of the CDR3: TGCGCCAGCAGTTTCGGACAGGGACATATCGATGAGCAGTTCTTC. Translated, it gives CASSFGQGHIDEQFF.

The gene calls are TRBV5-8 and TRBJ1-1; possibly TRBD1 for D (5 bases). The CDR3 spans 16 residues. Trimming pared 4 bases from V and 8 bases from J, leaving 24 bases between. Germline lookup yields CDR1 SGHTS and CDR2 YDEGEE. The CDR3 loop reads CASSLGLYGGKTEAFF. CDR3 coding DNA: TGTGCCAGCAGCCTTGGCCTCTACGGGGGTAAGACAGAAGCTTTCTTT.

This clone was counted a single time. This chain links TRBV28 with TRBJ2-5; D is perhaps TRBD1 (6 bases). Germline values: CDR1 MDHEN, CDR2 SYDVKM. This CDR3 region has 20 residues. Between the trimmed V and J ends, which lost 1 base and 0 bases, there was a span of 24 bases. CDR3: CASSLFSGDALFSYQETQYF. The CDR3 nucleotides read TGTGCCAGCAGTTTATTCTCAGGGGACGCCTTATTTTCGTACCAAGAGACCCAGTACTTC. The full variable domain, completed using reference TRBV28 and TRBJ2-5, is DVKVTQSSRYLVKRTGEKVFLECVQDMDHENMFWYRQDPGLGLRLIYFSYDVKMKEKGDIPEGYSVSREKKERFSLILESASTNQTSMYLCASSLFSGDALFSYQETQYFGPGTRLLVL.

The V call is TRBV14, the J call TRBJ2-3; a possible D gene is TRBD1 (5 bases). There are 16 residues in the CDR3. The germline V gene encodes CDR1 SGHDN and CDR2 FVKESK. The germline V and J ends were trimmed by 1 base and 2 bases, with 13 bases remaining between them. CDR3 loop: CASSQGLGENTDTQYF. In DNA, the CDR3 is TGTGCCAGCAGCCAAGGTTTAGGGGAAAACACAGATACGCAGTATTTT.

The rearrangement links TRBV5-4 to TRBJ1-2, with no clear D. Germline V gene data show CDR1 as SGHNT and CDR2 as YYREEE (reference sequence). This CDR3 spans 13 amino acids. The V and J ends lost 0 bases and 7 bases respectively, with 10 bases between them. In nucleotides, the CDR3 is TGTGCCAGCAGCTTGGTGGGTCCGGGTGGCTACACCTTC. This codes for CASSLVGPGGYTF. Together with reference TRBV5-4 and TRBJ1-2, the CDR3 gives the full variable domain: ETGVTQSPTHLIKTRGQQVTLRCSSQSGHNTVSWYQQALGQGPQFIFQYYREEENGRGNFPPRFSGLQFPNYSSELNVNALELDDSALYLCASSLVGPGGYTFGSGTRLTVV.

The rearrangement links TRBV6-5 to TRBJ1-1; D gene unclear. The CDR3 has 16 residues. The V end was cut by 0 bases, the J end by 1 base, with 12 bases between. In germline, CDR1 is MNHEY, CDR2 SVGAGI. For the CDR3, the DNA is TGTGCCAGCAGTTACTCGATGACTCGAAGGAACACTGAAGCTTTCTTT. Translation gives CASSYSMTRRNTEAFF.

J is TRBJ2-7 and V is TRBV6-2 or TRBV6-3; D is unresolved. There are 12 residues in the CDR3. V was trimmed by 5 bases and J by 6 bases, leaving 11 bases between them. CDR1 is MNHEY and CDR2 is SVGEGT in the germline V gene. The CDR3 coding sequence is TGTGCCAGCAGTCCCCACCGGGTCGAGCAGTACTTC. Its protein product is CASSPHRVEQYF.

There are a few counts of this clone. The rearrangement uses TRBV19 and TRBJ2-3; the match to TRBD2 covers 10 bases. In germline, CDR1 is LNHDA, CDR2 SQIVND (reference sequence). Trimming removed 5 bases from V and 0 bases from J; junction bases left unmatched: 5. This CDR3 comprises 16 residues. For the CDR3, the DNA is TGTGCCAGTAGTTCCTTGACTAGCGGGAGCACAGATACGCAGTATTTT. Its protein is CASSSLTSGSTDTQYF.

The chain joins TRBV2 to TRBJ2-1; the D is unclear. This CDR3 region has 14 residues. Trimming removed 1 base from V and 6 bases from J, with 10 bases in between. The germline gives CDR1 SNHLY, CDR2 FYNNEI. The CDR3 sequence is CASSEGWQSNEQFF. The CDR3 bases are TGTGCCAGCAGTGAAGGTTGGCAGTCCAATGAGCAGTTCTTC.

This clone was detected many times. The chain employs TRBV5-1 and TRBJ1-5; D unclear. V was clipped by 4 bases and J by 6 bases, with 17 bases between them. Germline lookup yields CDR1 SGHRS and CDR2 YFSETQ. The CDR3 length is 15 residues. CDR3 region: CASSQEAGLGQPQHF. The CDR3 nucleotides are TGCGCCAGCAGCCAGGAAGCGGGGTTGGGTCAGCCCCAGCATTTT.

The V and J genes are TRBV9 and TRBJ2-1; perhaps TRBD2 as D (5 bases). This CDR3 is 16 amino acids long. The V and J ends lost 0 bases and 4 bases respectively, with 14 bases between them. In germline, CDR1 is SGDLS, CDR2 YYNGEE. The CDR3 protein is CASSVGSGANYNEQFF. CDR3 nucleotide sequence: TGTGCCAGCAGCGTAGGGAGCGGAGCGAATTACAATGAGCAGTTCTTC.

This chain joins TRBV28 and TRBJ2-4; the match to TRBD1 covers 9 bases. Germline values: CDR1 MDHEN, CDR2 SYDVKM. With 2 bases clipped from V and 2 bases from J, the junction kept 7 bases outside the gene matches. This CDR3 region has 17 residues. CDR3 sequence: CASSLTDRGRTKNIQYF. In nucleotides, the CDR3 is TGTGCCAGCAGTTTAACGGACAGGGGCCGTACCAAAAACATTCAGTACTTC. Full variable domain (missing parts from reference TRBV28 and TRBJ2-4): DVKVTQSSRYLVKRTGEKVFLECVQDMDHENMFWYRQDPGLGLRLIYFSYDVKMKEKGDIPEGYSVSREKKERFSLILESASTNQTSMYLCASSLTDRGRTKNIQYFGAGTRLSVL.

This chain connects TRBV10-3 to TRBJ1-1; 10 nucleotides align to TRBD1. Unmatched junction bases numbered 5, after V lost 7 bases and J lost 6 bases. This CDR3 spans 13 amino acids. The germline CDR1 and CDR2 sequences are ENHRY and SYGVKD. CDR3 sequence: CAIIGTGEAEAFF. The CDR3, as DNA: TGTGCCATCATTGGGACAGGGGAAGCTGAAGCTTTCTTT.

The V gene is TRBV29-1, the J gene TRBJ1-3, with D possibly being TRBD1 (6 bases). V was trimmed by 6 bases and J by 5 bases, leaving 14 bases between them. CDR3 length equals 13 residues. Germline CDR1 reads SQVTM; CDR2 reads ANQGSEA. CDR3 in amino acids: CSVLTGTRNTIYF. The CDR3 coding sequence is TGCAGCGTACTGACAGGCACCAGAAACACCATATATTTT.

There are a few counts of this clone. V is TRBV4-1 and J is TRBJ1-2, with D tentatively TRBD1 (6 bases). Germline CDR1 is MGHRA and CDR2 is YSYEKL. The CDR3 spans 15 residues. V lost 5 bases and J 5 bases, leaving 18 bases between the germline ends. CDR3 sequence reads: CASSAQGSGSYGYTF. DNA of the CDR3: TGCGCCAGCAGCGCACAGGGTAGTGGGTCTTATGGCTACACCTTC.

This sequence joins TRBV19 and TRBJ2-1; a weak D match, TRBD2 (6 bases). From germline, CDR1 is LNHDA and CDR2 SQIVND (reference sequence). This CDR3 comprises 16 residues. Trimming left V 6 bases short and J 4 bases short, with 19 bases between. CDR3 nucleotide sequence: TGTGCCAGTAGCAGCACCGAGAAAAGCGGGTACAATGAGCAGTTCTTC. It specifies CASSSTEKSGYNEQFF. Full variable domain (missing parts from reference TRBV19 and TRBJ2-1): DGGITQSPKYLFRKEGQNVTLSCEQNLNHDAMYWYRQDPGQGLRLIYYSQIVNDFQKGDIAEGYSVSREKKESFPLTVTSAQKNPTAFYLCASSSTEKSGYNEQFFGPGTRLTVL.

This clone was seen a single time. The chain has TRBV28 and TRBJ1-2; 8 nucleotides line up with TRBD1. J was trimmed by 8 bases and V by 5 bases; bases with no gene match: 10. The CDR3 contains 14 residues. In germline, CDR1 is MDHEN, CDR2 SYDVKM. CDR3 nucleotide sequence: TGTGCCAGCAGTAACGGACAGGGCCTTGGGGGCTACACCTTC. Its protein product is CASSNGQGLGGYTF.

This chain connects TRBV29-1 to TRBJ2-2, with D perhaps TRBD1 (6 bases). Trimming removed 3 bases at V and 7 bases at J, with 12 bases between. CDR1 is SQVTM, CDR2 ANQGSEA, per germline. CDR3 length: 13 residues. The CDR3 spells CSVEEQGDGELFF. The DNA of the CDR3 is TGCAGCGTTGAGGAACAGGGTGACGGGGAGCTGTTTTTT.